The present entry profiles one TCR beta chain with its context. What it binds is not known. Intraepithelial lymphocytes and lamina propria lymphocytes were released through processing of graft tissue. This table comes from immunoSEQ multiplex PCR, and its TCRdb copy is limited to in-frame clones, with some not included. The sample records roughly 4,000 clones, 85% being singletons. The CDR3 extends over 15 amino acids. Germline V gene data show CDR1 as MNHEY and CDR2 as SVGAGI. Germline trimming cut 6 bases from V and 6 bases from J; bases unmatched to any gene: 10. The record originates from a study of graft-versus-host responses after intestinal transplantation. Study as a whole: Recipients got multivisceral, liver-intestinal, or isolated intestinal transplants. Every recipient underwent anti-thymocyte globulin induction, then tacrolimus and steroids for two to four years. Study-level points and caveats: Recipient-marrow GvH clones were detected, some having first appeared in ileum or blood. Some patients had graft-donor T cell macrochimerism. In their allografts, the ratios of graft-versus-host to host-versus-graft T cell clones were high.

The receptor's source is a human patient who received an intestinal transplant, so some T cells may come from the graft donor. The chain employs TRBV6-5 and TRBJ1-5; 8 nucleotides align to TRBD1. The specimen comprised ileum tissue, sampled 650 to 690 days after intestinal transplant. Written as DNA, the CDR3 is TGTGCCAGCAGACGGGGACAGGAAATTACTCAGCCCCAGCATTTT. This gives the protein CASRRGQEITQPQHF.